Listed below are T cell receptor beta chains from one sample, sequenced in a study of shared clonotypes between healthy human individuals. TCRdb's copy holds only in-frame clones and misses some; the assay was immunoSEQ multiplex PCR. Of around 2,000,000 clones in the sample, around 95% were seen once. Sequencing input: naive CD4+ T cells sorted from blood. The receptors shown here come from a man aged 18 to 35 in good health. The CDR3 runs from the conserved cysteine through the conserved F or W. A D gene is named only where the DNA matches it firmly. A row's size may be missing; if present it is once, few, many or a size class.

>NA|NA|TRBV25-1|TRBJ1-3
TGTGCCAGCAGTCTACGGACGGGAAACACCATATATTTT
CASSLRTGNTIYF
>NA|few|TRBV28|TRBJ1-6
TGTGCCAGCAGTTTGTTAAATTCACCCCTCCACTTT
CASSLLNSPLHF
>TRBD1|once|TRBV9|TRBJ2-7
TGTGCCAGCAGCAAAACGGGGACAGGGACCTACGAGCAGTACTTC
CASSKTGTGTYEQYF
>TRBD2|once|TRBV4-3|TRBJ2-3
TGCGCCAGCAGCCGCGGAACCGGGACTAGCGGCACAGATACGCAGTATTTT
CASSRGTGTSGTDTQYF
>NA|NA|TRBV5-4|TRBJ1-6
TGTGCCAGCAGCTCCTCTCAAGGGTACGATTCACCCCTCCACTTT
CASSSSQGYDSPLHF
>TRBD1|NA|TRBV5-4|TRBJ1-3
TGTGCCAGCAGCTTGCCCGGCAGGGGGTCCGGAAACACCATATATTTT
CASSLPGRGSGNTIYF
>NA|NA|TRBV10-3|TRBJ2-5
TGTGCCATCAGCTCCCGGGACATTAAAGAGACCCAGTACTTC
CAISSRDIKETQYF
>NA|NA|TRBV29-1|TRBJ2-1
TGCAGCGTAAACAGGGTAAATGAGCAGTTCTTC
CSVNRVNEQFF
>NA|NA|TRBV5-1|TRBJ2-7
TGCGCCAGCAGCAAAACGGCCCCGGCTTACGAGCAGTACTTC
CASSKTAPAYEQYF
>NA|NA|TRBV28|TRBJ1-2
TGTGCCAGCAGTTCCGGGACGAGTCCTATGGGCTACACCTTC
CASSSGTSPMGYTF
>NA|NA|TRBV6-5|TRBJ2-4
TGTGCCAGCAGTTACGTACACAGACAGACAAACATTCAGTACTTC
CASSYVHRQTNIQYF
>NA|NA|TRBV30|TRBJ1-1
TGTGCCTGCTCGGACTACAGGGCTTTCTTT
CACSDYRAFF
>TRBD2|NA|TRBV11-3|TRBJ2-1
TGTGCCAGCAGCGCATCTAGCGGAGGGCGCTACAATGAGCAGTTCTTC
CASSASSGGRYNEQFF
>NA|NA|TRBV29-1|TRBJ1-1
TGCAGCGTTGTAAGGCAGAGCAAGAACACTGAAGCTTTCTTT
CSVVRQSKNTEAFF
>TRBD2|NA|TRBV5-1|TRBJ2-3
TGCGCCAGCAGTTCGGGGTCGGGGCTAGCGGGAGGGCCAAATACGCAGTATTTT
CASSSGSGLAGGPNTQYF
>TRBD2|NA|TRBV19|TRBJ2-3
TGTGCCAGTAGGCCAGCGGGGGCAGATACGCAGTATTTT
CASRPAGADTQYF
>NA|NA|TRBV5-4|TRBJ1-3
TGTGCCAGCAGCTTGGATGCAGGAGTGGCTGGAAACACCATATATTTT
CASSLDAGVAGNTIYF
>TRBD1|once|TRBV6-5|TRBJ2-2
TGTGCCAGCAGTTACCGTGGGACAGCGAACACCGGGGAGCTGTTTTTT
CASSYRGTANTGELFF
>NA|NA|TRBV20-1|TRBJ2-4
TGCAGTGCGCGAGACATAGCGGACCAGTACTTC
CSARDIADQYF
>TRBD1|NA|TRBV27|TRBJ1-4
TGTGCCAGCAGTTTAGTCGACAGGGGGTCTGAAAAACTGTTTTTT
CASSLVDRGSEKLFF
>NA|NA|TRBV7-3|TRBJ1-2
TGTGCCAGCAGCCTGGGTCCGTCTAACTATGGCTACACCTTC
CASSLGPSNYGYTF
>NA|once|TRBV19|TRBJ2-7
TGTGCCAGTAGTAAGGCAGGGTCTGGCGAGCAGTACTTC
CASSKAGSGEQYF
>TRBD1|NA|TRBV27|TRBJ1-1
TGTGCCAGCAGTTCCCCGACAGGGGGCTTCACTGAAGCTTTCTTT
CASSSPTGGFTEAFF
>TRBD2|NA|TRBV14|TRBJ2-1
TGTGCCAGCAGCCAAAATGCGGGAGTTTCCTACAATGAGCAGTTCTTC
CASSQNAGVSYNEQFF
>NA|once|TRBV11-2|TRBJ2-5
TGTGCCAGCAGCAATACACCCAACGGGGTGACCCAGTACTTC
CASSNTPNGVTQYF
>NA|NA|TRBV14|TRBJ2-7
TGTGCCAGCAGCCAAGTAACCTACGAGCAGTACTTC
CASSQVTYEQYF
>NA|NA|TRBV6-1|TRBJ2-7
TGTGCCAGCAGTGAAACTACAGGCCGCGGGCAGTACTTC
CASSETTGRGQYF
>TRBD2|NA|TRBV10-3|TRBJ2-3
TGTGCCATCAGGCCTAGCGGGGCCCTGGGCACAGATACGCAGTATTTT
CAIRPSGALGTDTQYF
>NA|NA|TRBV5-6|TRBJ1-2
TGTGCCAGCAGGGGAACAGGATATGGCTACACCTTC
CASRGTGYGYTF
>TRBD1|NA|TRBV6-5|TRBJ1-2
TGTGCCAGCAGCCGCCGGGACAGAGTTTATGGCTACACCTTC
CASSRRDRVYGYTF
>NA|NA|TRBV19|TRBJ1-1
TGTGCCAGTAGCAAGGAGGGGGTAGGGGTGAACACTGAAGCTTTCTTT
CASSKEGVGVNTEAFF
>NA|NA|TRBV7-9|TRBJ2-4
TGTGCCAGCAGCAGCGACAGGCCGCTCAAAAACATTCAGTACTTC
CASSSDRPLKNIQYF
>TRBD1|few|TRBV2|TRBJ1-2
TGTGCCAGCAAATCCCGCGGGACAGGGTGGCGTGGCTACACCTTC
CASKSRGTGWRGYTF
>TRBD1|NA|TRBV10-3|TRBJ2-7
TGTGCCATCAGTGACGGGACAGGGGTATACGAGCAGTACTTC
CAISDGTGVYEQYF
>NA|NA|TRBV5-1|TRBJ1-1
TGCGCCAGCAGTCTCCGACAGGAAGGGACTGAAGCTTTCTTT
CASSLRQEGTEAFF
>NA|NA|TRBV7-2|TRBJ1-1
TGTGCCAGCAGACCGGGGAATTGGAACACTGAAGCTTTCTTT
CASRPGNWNTEAFF
>NA|NA|TRBV7-2|TRBJ2-7
TGTGCCAGCAGCCCCGGGGCCGACGAGCGGTACTTC
CASSPGADERYF
>NA|NA|TRBV5-1|TRBJ2-2
TGCGCCAGCAGCTTGTCTGACAGCCACACCGGGGAGCTGTTTTTT
CASSLSDSHTGELFF